This entry describes one T cell receptor beta chain. Only in-frame clones appear in the TCRdb table, and some are missing; sequencing was by immunoSEQ multiplex PCR. The sample shows about 410,000 clones, 75% to 90% of them seen only once. The CDR3 spans 15 residues. J gave up 0 bases and V 6 bases, and 9 bases lay outside the gene matches. Per germline, CDR1 SQVTM and CDR2 ANQGSEA. This entry is derived from a study of blood T cell repertoires in COVID-19. The specimen was peripheral blood. The receptor's source is a woman aged 25-40 years with active or convalescent COVID-19. The chain combines TRBV29-1 with TRBJ2-7, with 9 nucleotides matching TRBD1. In DNA, the CDR3 is TGCAGCGTGGAGGGGGACAGGGTGAGCTCCTACGAGCAGTACTTC. Translated, it gives CSVEGDRVSSYEQYF.